What follows are 8 T cell receptor beta chains derived from one specimen sequenced in a study of blood T cell repertoires in COVID-19. Sequencing was performed with immunoSEQ multiplex PCR; in TCRdb, only in-frame clones are kept and a portion is missing. The sample has about 130,000 clones, roughly nine tenths seen once. Sample: peripheral blood. Receptors were obtained from a man between 60 and 70 years old with COVID-19, enrolled during active disease.

The rearrangement joins TRBV11-2 to TRBJ1-2; D is unclear. V was trimmed by 5 bases and J by 3 bases, leaving 13 bases between them. Germline V gene data show CDR1 as SGHAT and CDR2 as FQNNGV. The CDR3 extends over 14 amino acids. As DNA, the CDR3 is TGTGCCAGCAGCCGAGACGGGAATTACTATGGCTACACCTTC. As protein: CASSRDGNYYGYTF.

The chain combines TRBV24-1 with TRBJ1-1, with D possibly TRBD1 on 5 matching bases. Trimming stripped 9 bases from V and 6 bases from J, with 13 bases between. The CDR3 totals 12 residues. The germline V gene encodes CDR1 KGHDR and CDR2 SFDVKD. The CDR3 region has the DNA TGTGCCACCCAAGGGACTAACGCTGAAGCTTTCTTT. It specifies CATQGTNAEAFF.

The CDR3 here is CASSFRTGRYEQYF. The CDR3, as DNA: TGTGCCAGCAGTTTCCGGACAGGGAGGTACGAGCAGTACTTC. V is TRBV6-5 and J is TRBJ2-7; 8 positions match TRBD1. The V gene's germline CDR1 is MNHEY and CDR2 SVGAGI. The CDR3 runs to 14 residues. Unmatched junction bases numbered 6, after V lost 4 bases and J lost 4 bases.

This clone was counted only a few times. The chain is built from TRBV27 and TRBJ1-6; a weak D match, TRBD1 (5 bases). The length of the CDR3 is 16 residues. V dropped 1 base and J dropped 10 bases, with 17 bases sitting between them. Germline values: CDR1 MNHEY, CDR2 SMNVEV (reference sequence). The CDR3 DNA is TGTGCCAGCAGTTTATATACAACCCCTAGGGGCTCACCCCTCCACTTT. Amino acids: CASSLYTTPRGSPLHF.

The chain couples TRBV3-1 (or the pseudogene TRBV3-2) to TRBJ2-5; D might be TRBD2 (5 bases). Germline values: CDR1 LGHDT, CDR2 YNNKEL (reference sequence). V shed 8 bases and J shed 1 base, with 8 bases lying between them. The CDR3 runs 12 residues. CDR3 protein: CASEGSQETQYF. For the CDR3, the DNA is TGTGCCAGCGAGGGCAGCCAAGAGACCCAGTACTTC.

The CDR3 sequence: CASSLEGEGSYNEQFF. CDR3 DNA: TGTGCCAGCAGCTTAGAAGGGGAGGGTTCCTACAATGAGCAGTTCTTC. The V and J genes are TRBV13 and TRBJ2-1; 7 bases are shared with TRBD2. J was trimmed by 1 base and V by 1 base; bases with no gene match: 4. The CDR3 has 16 residues. Germline V gene data show CDR1 as PRHDT and CDR2 as FYEKMQ (reference sequence).

This chain uses TRBV4-2 with TRBJ2-2; maybe TRBD1 (5 bases). Per germline, CDR1 LGHNA and CDR2 YNFKEQ. The CDR3 has 15 residues. Trimming cost V 1 base and J 6 bases, with 12 bases left between them. CDR3 sequence: CASSQVQGWSGELFF. As DNA, the CDR3 is TGTGCCAGCAGCCAAGTTCAGGGATGGTCCGGGGAGCTGTTTTTT.

This rearrangement joins TRBV19 to TRBJ2-1, with 8 bases identical to TRBD1. Losses at the gene ends were 4 bases for V and 7 bases for J; bases not matched to a gene: 9. Germline CDR1 and CDR2: LNHDA and SQIVND (reference sequence). The CDR3 is 15 amino acids. CDR3 in DNA: TGTGCCAGTAGTACTCAGGGGGCAAGTGGGAATGAGCAGTTCTTC. It encodes CASSTQGASGNEQFF. The complete variable domain, with remaining parts taken from reference TRBV19 and TRBJ2-1, reads DGGITQSPKYLFRKEGQNVTLSCEQNLNHDAMYWYRQDPGQGLRLIYYSQIVNDFQKGDIAEGYSVSREKKESFPLTVTSAQKNPTAFYLCASSTQGASGNEQFFGPGTRLTVL.